The TCR beta chain described here comes from a study of OX40 agonist ivuxolimab in advanced cancers. About the research overall: Patients in the trial were receiving intravenous ivuxolimab every 2 weeks, at doses of 0.01 to 10 mg/kg.

Sequenced by immunoSEQ multiplex PCR; TCRdb stores in-frame clones only, minus some. The sample yields 58,000 or so clones, approximately 80% seen once. Whole-study findings and limits: The authors did not determine the antigen specificity of the expanded peripheral T cells. It was also the case that some nonresponders had low normalized T-cell clonal expansion.

CDR3 length: 14 amino acids. Germline V gene lookup returns CDR1 MNHEY and CDR2 SVGAGI. The V segment lost 2 bases and the J segment 6 bases; nucleotides outside the gene matches: 4. With respect to this clone: Its target is unknown.

The sequences come from CD4+ or CD8+ T cells sorted from blood, collected in a trial of the OX40 agonist ivuxolimab. This receptor was identified in an adult with an advanced solid tumor such as melanoma, head and neck, liver or kidney cancer. The rearrangement uses TRBV6-5 and TRBJ1-5; TRBD1 matches at 7 bases. The CDR3 DNA sequence: TGTGCCAGCAGTTACGCGACAGGGAGTCAGCCCCAGCATTTT. It yields the protein CASSYATGSQPQHF.